The table lists the clone carrying this T cell receptor (beta chain) with a few counts. The sample belongs to a study of blood T cell repertoires in COVID-19. Study at large: Sites across the United States, Italy and Spain contributed samples from acute and convalescent COVID-19. PBMCs, B-cell-depleted T cells, or T cells provided the cDNA or gDNA that made up the material.

The V gene end was trimmed by 2 bases and the J gene end by 5 bases; junction bases not matched to a gene: 15. Germline V gives CDR1 MNHEY, CDR2 SVGEGT. The CDR3 is made up of 18 amino acids. Authors' data handling: Nucleated cell counts were estimated from reference gene primer amplification. Clones were sequenced by immunoSEQ multiplex PCR, and TCRdb holds only the in-frame ones, with some missing. The DNA gave D and trimming, while V, J and clone size come from that table. The table lists about 220,000 clones, over 75% of them singletons, with 2% to 3% in the top ten. The source is a woman aged 70-85 years with COVID-19, enrolled during active disease. The chain is built from TRBV6-2 or TRBV6-3 and TRBJ2-7, with 10 bases aligning to TRBD2. The sample taken for sequencing was peripheral blood. CDR3 DNA: TGTGCCAGCAGTTACGACCGGTCGGCTAGCGGGAGAAATAACGAGCAGTACTTC. It specifies CASSYDRSASGRNNEQYF.